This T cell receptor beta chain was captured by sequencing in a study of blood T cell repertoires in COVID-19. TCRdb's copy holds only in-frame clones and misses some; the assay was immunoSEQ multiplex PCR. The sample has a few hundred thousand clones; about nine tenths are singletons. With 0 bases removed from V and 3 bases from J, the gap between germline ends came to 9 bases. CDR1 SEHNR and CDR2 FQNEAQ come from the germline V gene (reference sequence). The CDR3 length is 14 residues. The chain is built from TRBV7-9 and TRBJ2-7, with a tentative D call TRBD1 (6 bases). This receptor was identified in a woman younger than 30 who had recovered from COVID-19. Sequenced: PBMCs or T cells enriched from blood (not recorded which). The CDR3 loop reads CASSLAGQNYEQYF. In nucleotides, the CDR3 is TGTGCCAGCAGCTTAGCGGGACAAAACTACGAGCAGTACTTC.